A selection of T cell receptor beta chains follows, all from one sample in a study of T-cell reconstitution after alpha-beta-depleted transplantation in children. TCRdb analysed the PCR reads with MiXCR anew, one entry per CDR3 protein. The sample shows about 260,000 distinct CDR3 sequences, around a tenth of them seen only once. Sequencing used peripheral blood, obtained 180 days after TCRalphabeta/CD19-depleted stem cell transplant. Receptors were obtained from a male patient under 10 years old who had a stem cell transplant for chronic granulomatous disease, so the T cells may come from the graft donor. CDR3s include the opening cysteine and the closing phenylalanine or tryptophan. Each record gives: D gene, J gene, clone size, V gene, CDR3 protein, CDR3 DNA. D genes are given only for firm matches. For some rows the clone size is stated as once, few or many, or as a class when expanded; others skip it.

D gene: .
J gene: TRBJ2-1
clone size: .
V gene: TRBV28
CDR3 protein: CASSFYSGGSYNEQFF
CDR3 DNA: TGTGCCAGCAGTTTTTATAGCGGAGGCTCCTACAATGAGCAGTTCTTC

D gene: .
J gene: TRBJ2-7
clone size: many
V gene: TRBV29-1
CDR3 protein: CSVGQGQVEQYF
CDR3 DNA: TGCAGCGTTGGCCAGGGGCAGGTCGAGCAGTACTTC

D gene: .
J gene: TRBJ2-3
clone size: many
V gene: TRBV28
CDR3 protein: CASSFGLNTQYF
CDR3 DNA: TGTGCCAGCAGTTTCGGCTTGAATACGCAGTATTTT

D gene: TRBD1
J gene: TRBJ1-2
clone size: .
V gene: TRBV28
CDR3 protein: CASSNYRGRDGYTF
CDR3 DNA: TGTGCCAGCAGTAATTACAGGGGTAGGGATGGCTACACCTTC

D gene: .
J gene: TRBJ1-1
clone size: many
V gene: TRBV27
CDR3 protein: CASSFKQGNEAFF
CDR3 DNA: TGTGCCAGCAGTTTCAAGCAGGGAAATGAAGCTTTCTTT

D gene: TRBD1
J gene: TRBJ1-2
clone size: many
V gene: TRBV5-1
CDR3 protein: CASSLSLDRAQGYTF
CDR3 DNA: TGCGCCAGCAGCTTGAGCCTCGACAGGGCCCAAGGCTACACCTTC

D gene: .
J gene: TRBJ2-1
clone size: many
V gene: TRBV7-8
CDR3 protein: CASSLERREQFF
CDR3 DNA: TGTGCCAGCAGCTTAGAGAGACGAGAGCAGTTCTTC

D gene: .
J gene: TRBJ2-2
clone size: many
V gene: TRBV30
CDR3 protein: CACLRLDPPPGELFF
CDR3 DNA: TGTGCCTGCTTACGGCTGGATCCGCCGCCCGGGGAGCTGTTTTTT

D gene: .
J gene: TRBJ1-5
clone size: many
V gene: TRBV28
CDR3 protein: CASSLSSGFQNQPQHF
CDR3 DNA: TGTGCCAGCAGTTTATCGTCAGGGTTTCAGAATCAGCCCCAGCATTTT

D gene: .
J gene: TRBJ1-2
clone size: many
V gene: TRBV15
CDR3 protein: CATSRQTTGRGGYTF
CDR3 DNA: TGTGCCACCAGCAGACAAACTACAGGGAGGGGGGGCTACACCTTC

D gene: .
J gene: TRBJ2-2
clone size: many
V gene: TRBV20-1
CDR3 protein: CSAAGWDNTGELFF
CDR3 DNA: TGCAGTGCTGCCGGATGGGACAACACCGGGGAGCTGTTTTTT

D gene: .
J gene: TRBJ2-7
clone size: many
V gene: TRBV20-1
CDR3 protein: CSAIGRAYEQYF
CDR3 DNA: TGCAGTGCTATAGGCAGAGCCTACGAGCAGTACTTC

D gene: .
J gene: TRBJ2-3
clone size: many
V gene: TRBV3-1
CDR3 protein: CASSQDPRDDDTQYF
CDR3 DNA: TGTGCCAGCAGCCAAGATCCCCGAGATGACGATACGCAGTATTTT

D gene: .
J gene: TRBJ2-3
clone size: many
V gene: TRBV20-1
CDR3 protein: CSADSTDTQYF
CDR3 DNA: TGCAGTGCTGATAGCACAGATACGCAGTATTTT

D gene: TRBD1
J gene: TRBJ2-1
clone size: few
V gene: TRBV23-1
CDR3 protein: CASSPGTGGQFF
CDR3 DNA: TGCGCCAGCAGTCCTGGGACAGGGGGGCAGTTCTTC

D gene: TRBD1
J gene: TRBJ1-4
clone size: many
V gene: TRBV29-1
CDR3 protein: CSVQGGATNEKLFF
CDR3 DNA: TGCAGCGTTCAGGGGGGGGCAACTAATGAAAAACTGTTTTTT

D gene: .
J gene: TRBJ2-7
clone size: many
V gene: TRBV7-7
CDR3 protein: CASSLALHYEQYF
CDR3 DNA: TGTGCCAGCAGCTTAGCCCTACATTACGAGCAGTACTTC

D gene: .
J gene: TRBJ2-7
clone size: many
V gene: TRBV7-2
CDR3 protein: CASSHRPGVGEQYF
CDR3 DNA: TGTGCCAGCAGCCATCGTCCGGGTGTCGGTGAGCAGTACTTC

D gene: TRBD2
J gene: TRBJ2-3
clone size: many
V gene: TRBV12-3/TRBV12-4
CDR3 protein: CASSRTSGSSTDTQYF
CDR3 DNA: TGTGCCAGCAGCAGGACTAGCGGTTCCAGCACAGATACGCAGTATTTT

D gene: TRBD1
J gene: TRBJ1-5
clone size: many
V gene: TRBV2
CDR3 protein: CASSRTGAGQPQHF
CDR3 DNA: TGTGCCAGCAGTCGGACAGGGGCTGGACAGCCCCAGCATTTT

D gene: TRBD1
J gene: TRBJ2-5
clone size: few
V gene: TRBV3-1
CDR3 protein: CASSIRTGGQETQYF
CDR3 DNA: TGTGCCAGCAGCATTCGGACAGGTGGGCAAGAGACCCAGTACTTC

D gene: TRBD1
J gene: TRBJ2-7
clone size: many
V gene: TRBV5-5
CDR3 protein: CASSLFRTGGEQYF
CDR3 DNA: TGTGCCAGCAGCTTGTTTCGGACAGGGGGCGAGCAGTACTTC

D gene: TRBD2
J gene: TRBJ2-7
clone size: many
V gene: TRBV7-2
CDR3 protein: CASRTSGGAYEQYF
CDR3 DNA: TGTGCCAGCAGGACTAGCGGGGGGGCCTACGAGCAGTACTTC

D gene: .
J gene: TRBJ1-5
clone size: many
V gene: TRBV20-1
CDR3 protein: CSAETAGNQPQHF
CDR3 DNA: TGCAGTGCTGAAACAGCGGGCAATCAGCCCCAGCATTTT

D gene: TRBD1
J gene: TRBJ2-7
clone size: .
V gene: TRBV18
CDR3 protein: CASSKQGAQGEQYF
CDR3 DNA: TGTGCCAGCTCAAAACAGGGGGCACAAGGCGAGCAGTACTTC

D gene: .
J gene: TRBJ2-1
clone size: many
V gene: TRBV11-2
CDR3 protein: CASSFDRPNSYNEQFF
CDR3 DNA: TGTGCCAGCAGCTTCGACAGGCCGAACTCCTACAATGAGCAGTTCTTC

D gene: TRBD1
J gene: TRBJ1-5
clone size: .
V gene: TRBV19
CDR3 protein: CASSSRQGNRGQPQHF
CDR3 DNA: TGTGCCAGTAGTTCCCGACAGGGAAATCGTGGGCAGCCCCAGCATTTT

D gene: .
J gene: TRBJ1-1
clone size: many
V gene: TRBV4-3
CDR3 protein: CASSQVLNTEAFF
CDR3 DNA: TGCGCCAGCAGCCAAGTATTGAACACTGAAGCTTTCTTT

D gene: .
J gene: TRBJ2-1
clone size: many
V gene: TRBV5-1
CDR3 protein: CASSLLPGASEQFF
CDR3 DNA: TGCGCCAGCAGCTTGTTGCCGGGGGCAAGTGAGCAGTTCTTC

D gene: TRBD2
J gene: TRBJ2-7
clone size: many
V gene: TRBV10-3
CDR3 protein: CAISRGLAGDTYEQYF
CDR3 DNA: TGTGCCATCAGTCGGGGCTTAGCGGGGGACACCTACGAGCAGTACTTC

D gene: .
J gene: TRBJ2-6
clone size: .
V gene: TRBV7-3
CDR3 protein: CASSLISGPGANVLTF
CDR3 DNA: TGTGCCAGCAGCTTAATAAGCGGCCCGGGGGCCAACGTCCTGACTTTC

D gene: .
J gene: TRBJ2-2
clone size: .
V gene: TRBV25-1
CDR3 protein: CASSEERRTGELFF
CDR3 DNA: TGTGCCAGCAGTGAAGAGAGGCGGACCGGGGAGCTGTTTTTT

D gene: TRBD2
J gene: TRBJ2-3
clone size: .
V gene: TRBV3-1
CDR3 protein: CASSQGFSGGWDTQYF
CDR3 DNA: TGTGCCAGCAGCCAAGGTTTTAGCGGGGGGTGGGATACGCAGTATTTT

D gene: TRBD1
J gene: TRBJ2-7
clone size: .
V gene: TRBV15
CDR3 protein: CATSRGRTGSYEQYF
CDR3 DNA: TGTGCCACCAGCAGAGGTCGGACAGGCTCCTACGAGCAGTACTTC

D gene: .
J gene: TRBJ2-1
clone size: many
V gene: TRBV12-3/TRBV12-4
CDR3 protein: CASTLGLGATSYNEQFF
CDR3 DNA: TGTGCCAGCACTCTGGGTCTAGGAGCGACCTCCTACAATGAGCAGTTCTTC

D gene: .
J gene: TRBJ1-2
clone size: .
V gene: TRBV7-8
CDR3 protein: CASSLIGDGYTF
CDR3 DNA: TGTGCCAGCAGCTTAATAGGGGATGGCTACACCTTC

D gene: .
J gene: TRBJ1-1
clone size: many
V gene: TRBV20-1
CDR3 protein: CSARSAEAFF
CDR3 DNA: TGCAGTGCGAGAAGCGCTGAAGCTTTCTTT

D gene: TRBD2
J gene: TRBJ2-3
clone size: many
V gene: TRBV4-3
CDR3 protein: CASSRIGLAGIDTQYF
CDR3 DNA: TGCGCCAGCAGCCGGATTGGACTAGCGGGGATAGATACGCAGTATTTT

D gene: .
J gene: TRBJ2-3
clone size: many
V gene: TRBV29-1
CDR3 protein: CSSNTVREDTQYF
CDR3 DNA: TGCAGCTCAAACACCGTCAGAGAAGATACGCAGTATTTT

D gene: TRBD1
J gene: TRBJ2-4
clone size: many
V gene: TRBV5-1
CDR3 protein: CASSPQTGGGYIQYF
CDR3 DNA: TGCGCCAGCAGCCCACAGACAGGGGGCGGTTACATTCAGTACTTC

D gene: TRBD1
J gene: TRBJ2-7
clone size: many
V gene: TRBV25-1
CDR3 protein: CASSEDRGYEQYF
CDR3 DNA: TGTGCCAGCAGTGAGGACAGGGGCTACGAGCAGTACTTC

D gene: TRBD2
J gene: TRBJ2-1
clone size: many
V gene: TRBV7-3
CDR3 protein: CASSSPTPGLAGGLSYNEQFF
CDR3 DNA: TGTGCCAGCAGCTCACCTACCCCGGGACTAGCGGGAGGTCTCTCCTACAATGAGCAGTTCTTC

D gene: .
J gene: TRBJ2-4
clone size: once
V gene: TRBV19
CDR3 protein: CASSNNAGSLKNIQYF
CDR3 DNA: TGTGCCAGTAGTAACAACGCGGGGAGTCTCAAAAACATTCAGTACTTC

D gene: TRBD1
J gene: TRBJ2-1
clone size: many
V gene: TRBV7-9
CDR3 protein: CASSLGDRVYNEQFF
CDR3 DNA: TGTGCCAGCAGCTTGGGGGACAGGGTTTACAATGAGCAGTTCTTC

D gene: TRBD2
J gene: TRBJ2-7
clone size: many
V gene: TRBV20-1
CDR3 protein: CSAAGTSGRSSYEQYF
CDR3 DNA: TGCAGTGCTGCCGGGACTAGCGGGAGAAGCTCCTACGAGCAGTACTTC

D gene: TRBD1
J gene: TRBJ2-5
clone size: many
V gene: TRBV5-1
CDR3 protein: CASSSWDREEETQYF
CDR3 DNA: TGCGCCAGCAGCTCGTGGGACAGGGAGGAAGAGACCCAGTACTTC

D gene: TRBD2
J gene: TRBJ2-2
clone size: many
V gene: TRBV5-1
CDR3 protein: CASSLTAGVTGELFF
CDR3 DNA: TGCGCCAGCAGCTTAACTGCGGGAGTCACCGGGGAGCTGTTTTTT

D gene: .
J gene: TRBJ2-5
clone size: many
V gene: TRBV5-4
CDR3 protein: CASSLVGRIQETQYF
CDR3 DNA: TGTGCCAGCAGCTTGGTTGGGAGGATTCAAGAGACCCAGTACTTC

D gene: .
J gene: TRBJ2-7
clone size: many
V gene: TRBV6-1
CDR3 protein: CASRDHYEQYF
CDR3 DNA: TGTGCCAGCAGGGACCACTACGAGCAGTACTTC

D gene: .
J gene: TRBJ2-7
clone size: few
V gene: TRBV5-5
CDR3 protein: CASSLAAGNYEQYF
CDR3 DNA: TGTGCCAGCAGCTTGGCGGCAGGGAACTACGAGCAGTACTTC

D gene: TRBD1
J gene: TRBJ1-3
clone size: many
V gene: TRBV20-1
CDR3 protein: CSARVDRAGNTIYF
CDR3 DNA: TGCAGTGCTAGAGTAGACAGGGCTGGAAACACCATATATTTT